These 17 T cell receptor beta chains came from one sample sequenced in a study of blood T cell repertoires in COVID-19. Clones were read by immunoSEQ multiplex PCR, and TCRdb kept only the in-frame ones, dropping some. Seen here are hundreds of thousands of clones, roughly 86% observed once, and the top ten hold around 8%. Specimen: peripheral blood. These receptors originate from a woman aged 45-60 years who had recovered from COVID-19.

This chain links TRBV6-5 with TRBJ1-3; D perhaps matches TRBD1 (5 bases). The length of the CDR3 is 14 residues. CDR1 and CDR2 (germline): MNHEY, SVGAGI. V lost 6 bases and J lost 2, with 11 bases in between. CDR3 loop: CASSAPGPGNTIYF. The CDR3, as DNA: TGTGCCAGCAGCGCCCCAGGGCCTGGAAACACCATATATTTT.

V is TRBV30 and J is TRBJ2-3, with 12 bases matching TRBD2. The CDR3 is 14 residues long. V dropped 3 bases and J dropped 6; count of bases not matched to a gene: 4. CDR1 and CDR2 (germline): GTSNPN, SVGIG (reference sequence). This CDR3 reads CAWRRTSGKDTQYF. The CDR3, as DNA: TGTGCCTGGAGACGGACTAGCGGGAAGGATACGCAGTATTTT.

The chain employs TRBV4-3 and TRBJ2-7; D unresolved. V was shortened by 3 bases and J by 3 bases, with 9 bases between the two germline ends. Looked up from germline, CDR1 is LGHNA and CDR2 is YSLEER. The CDR3 has 13 residues. CDR3 protein: CASSQTYGYEQYF. The DNA for the CDR3 is TGCGCCAGCAGCCAGACTTACGGCTACGAGCAGTACTTC.

The V gene is TRBV27, the J gene TRBJ2-1, with D perhaps matching TRBD2 (6 bases). Germline CDR1 is MNHEY and CDR2 is SMNVEV (reference sequence). The V gene lost 6 bases and the J gene lost 7 bases, with 13 bases spanning the gap. This CDR3 contains 13 residues. Written as DNA, the CDR3 is TGTGCCAGCAGCACGACTAGTAGTAATGAGCAGTTCTTC. It codes for CASSTTSSNEQFF.

This sequence joins TRBV24-1 and TRBJ1-5; D might be TRBD1 (6 bases). Trimming cost V 5 bases and J 6 bases, with 28 bases left between them. Per the germline V gene, CDR1 is KGHDR and CDR2 is SFDVKD. This CDR3 is 19 amino acids long. CDR3 nucleotide sequence: TGTGCCACCAGTGCCGCTACCCGAGGGGGGGGTTCGCCGGGTCAGCCCCAGCATTTT. Translating it yields CATSAATRGGGSPGQPQHF.

The rearrangement uses TRBV29-1 and TRBJ2-7; TRBD2 agrees at 10 bases. CDR1 SQVTM and CDR2 ANQGSEA come from the germline V gene. The CDR3 is made up of 14 amino acids. The trim removed 7 bases at V and 0 bases at J, leaving 6 bases unmatched. The CDR3 nucleotides are TGCAGCGCCGCCGGGACTAGCGCCTCCTACGAGCAGTACTTC. Translating it yields CSAAGTSASYEQYF.

In nucleotides, the CDR3 is TGTGCCAGCAGTGATCCCGGCAGGGGGGATGAAAAACTGTTTTTT. Translation: CASSDPGRGDEKLFF. The V gene is TRBV6-1, the J gene TRBJ1-4; 7 bases are a match to TRBD1. CDR3 size: 15 residues. CDR1 and CDR2 from the germline V gene are MNHNS and SASEGT. With V trimmed by 3 bases and J by 6 bases, 7 bases remained unmatched.

The rearrangement joins TRBV28 to TRBJ2-3, with 9 nucleotides matching TRBD2. The junction had 7 bases not matched to a gene; V was cut back by 5 bases and J by 1 base. Germline CDR1 and CDR2: MDHEN and SYDVKM. CDR3 length: 16 amino acids. The CDR3 protein is CASSPGASGGTDTQYF. The CDR3 coding sequence is TGTGCCAGCAGTCCGGGGGCTAGCGGGGGCACAGATACGCAGTATTTT.

V is TRBV11-2 and J is TRBJ2-2; TRBD1 matches 7 bases. The germline CDR1 and CDR2 sequences are SGHAT and FQNNGV. This CDR3 is built from 14 residues. V lost 4 bases to trimming and J lost 1 base; unmatched junction nucleotides: 0. The CDR3 here is CASSWTGNTGELFF. In DNA, the CDR3 is TGTGCCAGCAGCTGGACAGGGAACACCGGGGAGCTGTTTTTT.

The chain recombines TRBV6-5 with TRBJ2-7; 9 bases align to TRBD2. The V and J ends lost 6 bases and 6 bases, in that order; junction bases with no gene match: 0. Germline V gene data show CDR1 as MNHEY and CDR2 as SVGAGI. The CDR3 length is 11 residues. The CDR3 coding sequence is TGTGCCAGCAGACTAGCGGGCGAGCAGTACTTC. Translated, it gives CASRLAGEQYF.

This clone was counted a single time. V gene TRBV2 combines with J gene TRBJ1-2; D gene ambiguous. CDR1 is SNHLY and CDR2 is FYNNEI in the germline V gene. V dropped 4 bases and J dropped 6 bases, with 9 bases sitting between them. This CDR3 spans 12 amino acids. The CDR3 DNA sequence: TGTGCCAGCAGTGCCTCAGTGGATGGCTACACCTTC. Translation: CASSASVDGYTF.

This rearrangement joins TRBV4-3 to TRBJ2-3; D not certain. CDR1 and CDR2 from the germline V gene are LGHNA and YSLEER. The CDR3 has 13 residues. The V and J ends lost 0 bases and 3 bases respectively, with 4 bases between them. The CDR3 DNA follows: TGCGCCAGCAGCCAAGATCTGACAGATACGCAGTATTTT. It codes for CASSQDLTDTQYF.

This chain uses TRBV24-1 with TRBJ2-7, with 12 bases that match TRBD1. After removal of 7 bases from V and 6 bases from J, the junction contained 6 bases not matched to a gene. The CDR3 is 14 residues long. Germline V lookup: CDR1 KGHDR, CDR2 SFDVKD. CDR3 DNA: TGTGCCACCAGCGATCCGGGACAGGGGGCCGAGCAGTACTTC. It encodes CATSDPGQGAEQYF.

The chain recombines TRBV11-2 with TRBJ2-2, with D possibly being TRBD1 (6 bases). Per the germline V gene, CDR1 is SGHAT and CDR2 is FQNNGV. The CDR3 has 14 residues. V lost 6 bases, J lost 6 bases, and 14 bases lay in between. This chain's CDR3 is CASSLNRVSGELFF. The CDR3, as DNA: TGTGCCAGCAGTTTGAACAGGGTTTCCGGGGAGCTGTTTTTT.

V usage is TRBV6-2 or TRBV6-3 and J usage is TRBJ2-2; tentative D call: TRBD2 (6 bases). In germline, CDR1 is MNHEY, CDR2 SVGEGT. Trimming pared 4 bases from V and 6 bases from J, leaving 15 bases between. The CDR3 length is 15 residues. The CDR3 nucleotides read TGTGCCAGCAGTTTGATGACTAGTACGGCCGGGGAGCTGTTTTTT. Its protein is CASSLMTSTAGELFF.

V and J are TRBV5-1 and TRBJ2-3; D possibly corresponds to TRBD1 (6 bases). The CDR3 contains 14 residues. Germline loops: CDR1 SGHRS, CDR2 YFSETQ. The V end was cut by 0 bases, the J end by 3 bases, with 8 bases between. Here the CDR3 reads CASSLVGTTDTQYF. Here the CDR3 DNA reads TGCGCCAGCAGCTTGGTAGGGACAACAGATACGCAGTATTTT.

V gene TRBV7-8 combines with J gene TRBJ2-6, with TRBD1 identical over 10 bases. Trimming at V came to 6 bases and at J to 0 bases, leaving 5 bases not matched to a gene. CDR3 size: 17 residues. In germline, CDR1 is SGHVS, CDR2 FQNEAQ. The CDR3 DNA sequence: TGTGCCAGCAGAACCGGGACAGGGGTCTCTGGGGCCAACGTCCTGACTTTC. It yields the protein CASRTGTGVSGANVLTF. Full variable domain (rest looked up from reference TRBV7-8 and TRBJ2-6): GAGVSQSPRYKVAKRGQDVALRCDPISGHVSLFWYQQALGQGPEFLTYFQNEAQLDKSGLPSDRFFAERPEGSVSTLKIQRTQQEDSAVYLCASRTGTGVSGANVLTFGAGSRLTVL.